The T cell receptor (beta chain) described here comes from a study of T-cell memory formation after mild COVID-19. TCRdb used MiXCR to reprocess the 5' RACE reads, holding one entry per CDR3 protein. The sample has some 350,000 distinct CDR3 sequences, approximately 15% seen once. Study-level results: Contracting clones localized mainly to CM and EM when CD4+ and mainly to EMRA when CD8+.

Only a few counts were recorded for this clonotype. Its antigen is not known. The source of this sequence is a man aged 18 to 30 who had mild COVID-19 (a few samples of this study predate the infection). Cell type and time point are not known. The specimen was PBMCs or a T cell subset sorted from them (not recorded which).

The CDR3 nucleotides read TGTGCCAGCAGAAACAGGGTAGAAGCTTTCTTT. Protein sequence: CASRNRVEAFF. The chain joins TRBV6-6 to TRBJ1-1, with D possibly TRBD1 on 6 matching bases. With 6 bases removed from V and 8 bases from J, the gap between germline ends came to 10 bases. The CDR3 covers 11 residues. CDR1 is MNHNY and CDR2 is SVGAGI in the germline V gene (reference sequence).